The present T cell receptor beta chain was sequenced within a study of blood T cell repertoires in COVID-19. Study at large: The analysed material was cDNA or gDNA that came from T cells, B-cell-depleted T cells, or PBMCs.

Authors' processing steps: Scientists estimated how many nucleated cells there were by amplifying reference gene primers. Method: immunoSEQ multiplex PCR; TCRdb's copy keeps in-frame clones and lacks some. V and J calls and clone size follow that table, whereas D and trimming were derived from the DNA. The sample records hundreds of thousands of clones, approximately 90% being singletons. Cohort 3 recovered donors had two negative PCRs, clearance, or symptom resolution. Input material: PBMCs or T cells enriched from blood (not recorded which). The clonotype was recovered from a man in his thirties or forties who had recovered from COVID-19.

The CDR3 protein is CASRGTALYEQYF. The CDR3 bases are TGTGCCAGCAGAGGGACAGCTCTCTACGAGCAGTACTTC. The chain links TRBV7-9 to TRBJ2-7; 7 bases are shared with TRBD1. The CDR3 has 13 amino acids. J lost 3 bases, V lost 6 bases, and 5 bases had no gene match. Germline V gene data show CDR1 as SEHNR and CDR2 as FQNEAQ (reference sequence).